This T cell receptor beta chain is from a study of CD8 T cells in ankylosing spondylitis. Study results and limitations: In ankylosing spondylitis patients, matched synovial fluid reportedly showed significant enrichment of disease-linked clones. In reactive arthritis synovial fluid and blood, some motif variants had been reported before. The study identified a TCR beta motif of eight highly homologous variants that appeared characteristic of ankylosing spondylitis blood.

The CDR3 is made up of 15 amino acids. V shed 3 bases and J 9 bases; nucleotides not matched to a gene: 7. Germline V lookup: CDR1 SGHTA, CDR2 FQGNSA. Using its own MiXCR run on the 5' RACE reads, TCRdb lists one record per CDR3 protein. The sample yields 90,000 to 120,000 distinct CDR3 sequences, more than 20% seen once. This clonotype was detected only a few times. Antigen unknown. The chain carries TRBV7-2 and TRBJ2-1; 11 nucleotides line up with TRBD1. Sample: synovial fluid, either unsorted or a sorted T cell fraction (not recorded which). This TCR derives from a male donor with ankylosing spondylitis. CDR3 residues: CASSLGDRGVREQFF. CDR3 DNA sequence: TGTGCCAGCAGCTTGGGGGACAGGGGGGTACGTGAGCAGTTCTTC.